This is a list of T cell receptor beta chains from one sample in a study of shared clonotypes between healthy human individuals. Here immunoSEQ multiplex PCR was the method, and the copy in TCRdb shows in-frame clones only, minus some. Here the sample spans about 750,000 clones, nearly 95% being singletons. Material for sequencing was naive CD8+ T cells sorted from blood. The receptor set was obtained from a man aged 25 to 40 in good health. Both conserved end residues are part of each CDR3. D genes are given only for firm matches. The size of a clone is reported for some rows only, either as once, few or many, or as a class for expanded clones.

v_call,clone_size,j_call,d_call,cdr3_aa,cdr3_nt
TRBV29-1,NA,TRBJ1-3,NA,CSVEAAAGPGNTIYF,TGCAGCGTTGAAGCCGCGGCAGGGCCCGGAAACACCATATATTTT
TRBV6-1,NA,TRBJ1-4,NA,CASKGGSEKLFF,TGTGCCAGCAAGGGGGGTTCGGAAAAACTGTTTTTT
TRBV13,NA,TRBJ1-1,TRBD1,CASSFSALGQRNTEAFF,TGTGCCAGCAGCTTTTCTGCCCTGGGACAGAGGAACACTGAAGCTTTCTTT
TRBV29-1,NA,TRBJ1-3,NA,CSILAGSGNTIYF,TGCAGCATCCTGGCGGGCTCTGGAAACACCATATATTTT
TRBV6-1,once,TRBJ2-3,TRBD1,CASSETNRGYTDTQYF,TGTGCCAGCAGTGAGACGAACAGGGGGTACACAGATACGCAGTATTTT
TRBV7-6,NA,TRBJ2-2,NA,CASSFRPGANTGELFF,TGTGCCAGCAGCTTCCGACCGGGCGCGAACACCGGGGAGCTGTTTTTT
TRBV19,NA,TRBJ2-1,NA,CASSSSGAYSYNEQFF,TGTGCCAGTAGTTCATCAGGGGCCTACTCCTACAATGAGCAGTTCTTC
TRBV9,NA,TRBJ2-7,TRBD2,CASSASGNYEQYF,TGTGCCAGCAGCGCCAGCGGGAACTACGAGCAGTACTTC
TRBV9,NA,TRBJ1-1,NA,CASSAAGGVEAFF,TGTGCCAGCAGCGCGGCCGGGGGTGTTGAAGCTTTCTTT
TRBV10-1,NA,TRBJ2-7,NA,CASSEPDSYEQYF,TGCGCCAGCAGTGAACCGGACTCCTACGAGCAGTACTTC
TRBV28,NA,TRBJ1-2,NA,CASKGVSGYTF,TGTGCCAGCAAGGGTGTTTCTGGCTACACCTTC
TRBV4-3,NA,TRBJ2-7,NA,CASSQESRAYEQYF,TGCGCCAGCAGCCAAGAATCCAGGGCCTACGAGCAGTACTTC
TRBV19,NA,TRBJ2-2,NA,CASTLYGAHDGELFF,TGTGCCAGTACCCTCTATGGTGCTCACGACGGGGAGCTGTTTTTT
TRBV19,NA,TRBJ2-7,TRBD2,CASSPGLAGYEQYF,TGTGCCAGTAGTCCGGGACTAGCGGGGTACGAGCAGTACTTC
TRBV5-5,once,TRBJ1-5,NA,CASSLTAEYQPQHF,TGTGCCAGCAGCTTGACAGCTGAGTATCAGCCCCAGCATTTT
TRBV2,NA,TRBJ2-7,TRBD1,CASSEGQGSSEQYF,TGTGCCAGCAGTGAGGGACAGGGTTCCAGCGAGCAGTACTTC
TRBV4-3,NA,TRBJ2-3,NA,CASSQEGDYESTDTQYF,TGCGCCAGCAGCCAAGAAGGAGACTACGAAAGCACAGATACGCAGTATTTT
TRBV9,NA,TRBJ2-1,NA,CASSVGVSGSPLEQFF,TGTGCCAGCAGCGTAGGCGTTTCGGGCAGCCCTTTGGAGCAGTTCTTC
TRBV5-1,few,TRBJ2-3,TRBD1,CASSLAEGAHTDTQYF,TGCGCCAGCAGCTTGGCCGAGGGGGCCCACACAGATACGCAGTATTTT
TRBV4-1,NA,TRBJ2-1,TRBD2,CASSQVEGLGEYNEQFF,TGCGCCAGCAGCCAAGTCGAAGGACTAGGGGAATACAATGAGCAGTTCTTC
TRBV5-4,NA,TRBJ2-1,TRBD1,CASSFRDRSYNEQFF,TGTGCCAGCAGCTTCCGGGACAGGTCTTACAATGAGCAGTTCTTC
TRBV11-2,NA,TRBJ2-7,TRBD2,CASSLLLGTKLYEQYF,TGTGCCAGCAGCTTACTTTTAGGGACTAAGCTCTACGAGCAGTACTTC
TRBV27,NA,TRBJ2-1,NA,CASSLFAGHEQFF,TGTGCCAGCAGTTTATTTGCAGGGCACGAGCAGTTCTTC
TRBV30,NA,TRBJ1-1,NA,CAWRWEMNTEAFF,TGTGCCTGGAGGTGGGAAATGAACACTGAAGCTTTCTTT
TRBV11-3,NA,TRBJ2-5,NA,CASSTARDFQETQYF,TGTGCCAGCAGCACCGCCCGGGACTTCCAAGAGACCCAGTACTTC
TRBV2,NA,TRBJ2-7,NA,CASSDMGQTGYEQYF,TGTGCCAGCAGTGATATGGGGCAAACCGGCTACGAGCAGTACTTC
TRBV28,NA,TRBJ2-7,NA,CASSGQSSSYEQYF,TGTGCCAGCAGTGGACAGAGTAGCTCCTACGAGCAGTACTTC
TRBV30,NA,TRBJ2-7,NA,CAWAEGTSASGEQYF,TGTGCCTGGGCTGAGGGGACAAGTGCATCGGGGGAGCAGTACTTC
TRBV6-6,NA,TRBJ1-4,NA,CASSYAGTTNEKLFF,TGTGCCAGCAGTTACGCGGGAACAACTAATGAAAAACTGTTTTTT
TRBV6-1,few,TRBJ1-1,NA,CASSEPPGQRAEAFF,TGTGCCAGCAGTGAACCTCCAGGCCAGAGGGCTGAAGCTTTCTTT
TRBV11-3,NA,TRBJ2-1,NA,CASSLDGGSGNEQFF,TGTGCCAGCAGCTTAGATGGCGGTAGCGGCAATGAGCAGTTCTTC
TRBV5-4,NA,TRBJ2-1,TRBD1,CASSLIRTGLNEQFF,TGTGCCAGCAGCTTGATCAGGACAGGATTGAATGAGCAGTTCTTC
TRBV7-9,NA,TRBJ2-1,NA,CASTQGRAGSSYNEQFF,TGTGCCAGCACCCAAGGTCGTGCGGGAAGCTCCTACAATGAGCAGTTCTTC
TRBV30,NA,TRBJ1-3,NA,CACPAPSGNTIYF,TGTGCCTGCCCCGCTCCCTCTGGAAACACCATATATTTT
TRBV4-1,NA,TRBJ2-7,TRBD2,CASSQVSGARNEQYF,TGCGCCAGCAGCCAAGTCAGCGGGGCCCGGAACGAGCAGTACTTC
TRBV28,NA,TRBJ1-3,NA,CASSLVDRAWDTIYF,TGTGCCAGCAGTTTGGTGGACCGGGCCTGGGACACCATATATTTT
TRBV27,NA,TRBJ2-7,NA,CASSYQERPLARQYF,TGTGCCAGCAGTTATCAGGAGCGGCCCCTTGCCCGCCAGTACTTC
TRBV19,NA,TRBJ1-5,NA,CASSITAYSNQPQHF,TGTGCCAGTAGTATAACAGCTTATAGCAATCAGCCCCAGCATTTT
TRBV11-2,NA,TRBJ2-1,NA,CASSLLGNEQFF,TGTGCCAGCAGCTTACTCGGGAATGAGCAGTTCTTC
TRBV28,NA,TRBJ2-1,NA,CASSRVPSYNEQFF,TGTGCCAGCAGTAGGGTGCCCTCCTACAATGAGCAGTTCTTC
TRBV29-1,NA,TRBJ2-7,NA,CSVGLGSYEQYF,TGCAGCGTGGGACTGGGTTCGTACGAGCAGTACTTC
TRBV7-6,NA,TRBJ2-7,NA,CASSLVSDLSYEQYF,TGTGCCAGCAGCTTGGTTTCCGATTTATCCTACGAGCAGTACTTC
TRBV28,NA,TRBJ2-1,NA,CASSFDGDYNEQFF,TGTGCCAGCAGTTTTGACGGGGACTACAATGAGCAGTTCTTC
TRBV2,NA,TRBJ1-4,TRBD1,CAMTDRIREKLFF,TGTGCCATGACGGACAGGATTAGGGAAAAACTGTTTTTT
TRBV7-2,NA,TRBJ2-5,NA,CASTSQLGTQETQYF,TGTGCCAGCACCTCCCAATTAGGGACACAAGAGACCCAGTACTTC
TRBV30,NA,TRBJ2-1,TRBD2,CAWSASGSLDEQFF,TGTGCCTGGAGCGCAAGCGGGAGCCTTGATGAGCAGTTCTTC
TRBV29-1,NA,TRBJ2-2,NA,CSVEGVNTGELFF,TGCAGCGTTGAAGGGGTAAACACCGGGGAGCTGTTTTTT
TRBV6-5,NA,TRBJ2-1,NA,CLSASSYSSEQFF,TGCCTTTCGGCCAGCAGTTATAGCAGTGAGCAGTTCTTC
TRBV7-3,NA,TRBJ2-1,TRBD2,CASSSAGGYNEQFF,TGTGCCAGCAGTTCGGCGGGGGGCTACAATGAGCAGTTCTTC
TRBV4-1,NA,TRBJ1-1,NA,CASSQTGLNTEAFF,TGCGCCAGCAGCCAAACGGGGTTGAACACTGAAGCTTTCTTT
TRBV11-2,NA,TRBJ2-7,NA,CASSYKEFLVMGTYEQYF,TGTGCCAGCAGCTACAAAGAATTCCTAGTTATGGGAACCTACGAGCAGTACTTC
TRBV29-1,NA,TRBJ1-2,TRBD1,CSVEGRQGAEANYGYTF,TGCAGCGTTGAAGGTCGACAGGGGGCGGAAGCTAACTATGGCTACACCTTC
TRBV19,NA,TRBJ2-5,NA,CASSAGLEETQYF,TGTGCCAGTAGTGCGGGATTGGAAGAGACCCAGTACTTC
TRBV10-3,NA,TRBJ1-1,TRBD1,CATADRALEAFF,TGTGCCACCGCGGACAGGGCCCTTGAAGCTTTCTTT
TRBV7-8,NA,TRBJ2-7,NA,CASSSSGVNEQYF,TGTGCCAGCAGCTCCAGCGGCGTCAACGAGCAGTACTTC
TRBV6-1,once,TRBJ2-7,NA,CASSEGLPLAEQYF,TGTGCCAGCAGTGAGGGACTCCCCCTCGCAGAGCAGTACTTC
TRBV5-1,once,TRBJ2-7,NA,CASSLVADTLHEQYF,TGCGCCAGCAGCTTGGTGGCAGATACTTTGCACGAGCAGTACTTC
TRBV6-1,NA,TRBJ2-7,NA,CASRGGVEQYF,TGTGCCAGCAGAGGGGGGGTCGAGCAGTACTTC
TRBV2,NA,TRBJ2-7,NA,CASSEARRTAYEQYF,TGTGCCAGCAGTGAAGCGCGGAGAACGGCATACGAGCAGTACTTC
TRBV29-1,NA,TRBJ1-2,NA,CSVSGGSHLGYGYTF,TGCAGCGTTTCGGGGGGCAGCCACCTAGGCTATGGCTACACCTTC